These 27 T cell receptor beta chains were all obtained from the same sample, sequenced in a study of shared clonotypes between healthy human individuals. This table comes from immunoSEQ multiplex PCR, and its TCRdb copy is limited to in-frame clones, with some not included. The sample includes about 2.4 million clones, more than 90% of them seen just once. The sequencing input was naive CD4+ T cells sorted from blood. Subset noted: CD45RA+ positively selected. These receptor sequences come from a young man in good health.

The rearrangement uses TRBV15 and TRBJ1-5, with TRBD1 identical over 8 bases. With 5 bases clipped from V and 2 bases from J, the junction kept 5 bases outside the gene matches. There are 15 residues in the CDR3. The germline CDR1 and CDR2 sequences are LNHNV and YYDKDF (reference sequence). The CDR3: CATSYPTGGNQPQHF. Here the CDR3 DNA reads TGTGCCACCAGCTACCCGACAGGGGGCAATCAGCCCCAGCATTTT.

The rearrangement links TRBV7-2 to TRBJ2-3; 8 nucleotides align to TRBD2. The CDR3 runs 15 residues. J lost 2 bases, V lost 4 bases, and 5 bases had no gene match. CDR1 is SGHTA, CDR2 FQGNSA, per germline. CDR3 sequence: CASSSKRGTTDTQYF. The CDR3 nucleotides read TGTGCCAGCAGCTCCAAGCGGGGGACCACAGATACGCAGTATTTT.

This chain joins TRBV7-9 and TRBJ2-7; a weak D match, TRBD2 (5 bases). Deletions cut 2 bases from V and 3 bases from J, with 14 bases between. From germline, CDR1 is SEHNR and CDR2 FQNEAQ (reference sequence). The CDR3 is made up of 15 amino acids. The CDR3 DNA sequence: TGTGCCAGCAGCTTATTTGCCAGCGGACTCTACGAGCAGTACTTC. It encodes CASSLFASGLYEQYF.

The CDR3 reads CASTGQVYEQYF. DNA of the CDR3: TGTGCCAGCACCGGACAGGTTTACGAGCAGTACTTC. V and J are TRBV2 and TRBJ2-7; 7 bases fit TRBD1. The V and J ends lost 7 bases and 4 bases, in that order; junction bases with no gene match: 4. Germline V gives CDR1 SNHLY, CDR2 FYNNEI. The CDR3 totals 12 residues.

This rearrangement joins TRBV2 to TRBJ1-2; D remains ambiguous. Germline lookup yields CDR1 SNHLY and CDR2 FYNNEI. Trimming shortened V by 1 base and J by 4 bases, and 10 bases separated the two germline ends. The CDR3 length is 14 residues. CDR3 sequence reads: CASSEVIGGYGYTF. The CDR3 region has the DNA TGTGCCAGCAGTGAAGTTATCGGCGGCTATGGCTACACCTTC. Based on the CDR3 plus reference TRBV2 and TRBJ1-2, the full variable domain is EPEVTQTPSHQVTQMGQEVILRCVPISNHLYFYWYRQILGQKVEFLVSFYNNEISEKSEIFDDQFSVERPDGSNFTLKIRSTKLEDSAMYFCASSEVIGGYGYTFGSGTRLTVV.

The genes are TRBV5-4 and TRBJ2-4, with D unclear. V was shortened by 9 bases and J by 0 bases, with 16 bases between the two germline ends. This CDR3 contains 15 residues. Germline V gives CDR1 SGHNT, CDR2 YYREEE (reference sequence). CDR3 region: CATAKEKAAKNIQYF. The CDR3 DNA reads as TGTGCCACCGCGAAGGAGAAGGCAGCCAAAAACATTCAGTACTTC.

CDR3 bases: TGCGCCAGCAGCCTAAACCAAGAGACCCAGTACTTC. It is translated as CASSLNQETQYF. The chain is built from TRBV4-1 and TRBJ2-5; no firm D call. CDR1 is MGHRA and CDR2 is YSYEKL in the germline V gene. V lost 4 bases, J lost 0 bases, and 3 bases lay in between. This CDR3 comprises 12 residues.

The chain couples TRBV10-3 to TRBJ2-2, with 8 positions matching TRBD1. Germline CDR1 reads ENHRY; CDR2 reads SYGVKD. J gave up 1 base and V 3 bases, and 4 bases lay outside the gene matches. CDR3 length equals 16 residues. The CDR3 spells CAISDFGQGNTGELFF. The CDR3 DNA follows: TGTGCCATCAGTGACTTTGGACAGGGGAACACCGGGGAGCTGTTTTTT.

The chain links TRBV6-5 to TRBJ1-2; D remains unclear. The germline gives CDR1 MNHEY, CDR2 SVGAGI. This CDR3 region has 12 residues. Between the trimmed V and J ends, which lost 7 bases and 3 bases, there was a span of 9 bases. DNA of the CDR3: TGTGCCAGCATGAGGAAGGACTATGGCTACACCTTC. As protein: CASMRKDYGYTF.

The genes are TRBV19 and TRBJ2-5; the match to TRBD1 covers 7 bases. This CDR3 spans 15 amino acids. Germline V gene lookup returns CDR1 LNHDA and CDR2 SQIVND (reference sequence). V was clipped by 4 bases and J by 5 bases; unmatched bases: 10. CDR3 sequence: CASSRQQGSMETQYF. The CDR3 region has the DNA TGTGCCAGTAGTAGACAACAGGGGAGTATGGAGACCCAGTACTTC.

The chain employs TRBV28 and TRBJ2-5; D is possibly TRBD2 (5 bases). Trimming stripped 7 bases from V and 5 bases from J, with 14 bases between. The CDR3 is 13 residues long. Per the germline V gene, CDR1 is MDHEN and CDR2 is SYDVKM. The CDR3 here is CASNSGTWETQYF. The CDR3 nucleotides read TGTGCCAGCAACTCGGGAACTTGGGAGACCCAGTACTTC.

V and J are TRBV7-9 and TRBJ1-3, with D tentatively TRBD1 (5 bases). CDR1 SEHNR and CDR2 FQNEAQ come from the germline V gene (reference sequence). The CDR3 covers 17 residues. Trimming left V 5 bases short and J 0 bases short, with 17 bases between. The CDR3 DNA sequence: TGTGCCAGCAGCCCCAAAGGGACCGTAAACTCTGGAAACACCATATATTTT. Its protein product is CASSPKGTVNSGNTIYF.

This sequence joins TRBV4-3 and TRBJ2-1, with a weak D call TRBD1 (6 bases). The CDR3 is 15 residues long. The V end was cut by 1 base, the J end by 4 bases, with 11 bases between. CDR1 and CDR2 (germline): LGHNA, YSLEER. CDR3 in amino acids: CASSQVRGPYNEQFF. Written as DNA, the CDR3 is TGCGCCAGCAGCCAAGTCAGGGGACCTTACAATGAGCAGTTCTTC.

This rearrangement joins TRBV6-1 to TRBJ1-3; 7 bases are shared with TRBD1. Trimming cost V 5 bases and J 7 bases; bases outside gene matches: 11. CDR3 size: 15 residues. Germline-derived CDR1 and CDR2 are MNHNS and SASEGT. The CDR3 loop is CASSTQTGTGNTIYF. The CDR3 nucleotides read TGTGCCAGCAGTACCCAGACAGGGACGGGGAACACCATATATTTT.

The chain links TRBV6-6 to TRBJ1-5; D is unresolved. The germline CDR1 and CDR2 sequences are MNHNY and SVGAGI (reference sequence). V gave up 2 bases and J gave up 5 bases, with 4 bases separating them. This CDR3 region has 12 residues. The CDR3 sequence: CASSYDDQPQHF. In DNA form, the CDR3 reads TGTGCCAGCAGTTACGACGATCAGCCCCAGCATTTT.

The rearrangement joins TRBV19 to TRBJ1-2, with a weak D call TRBD1 (5 bases). The V end was cut by 3 bases, the J end by 7 bases, with 18 bases between. The length of the CDR3 is 15 residues. CDR1 and CDR2 (germline): LNHDA, SQIVND (reference sequence). The CDR3 region has the DNA TGTGCCAGTAGTATCTCCCCCCCGGGGGATGGTGGCTACACCTTC. It codes for CASSISPPGDGGYTF.

The chain carries TRBV27 and TRBJ2-1; D uncertain. There are 14 residues in the CDR3. The V end lost 8 bases, the J end lost 2 bases, and 13 bases lay between the germline ends. Germline-derived CDR1 and CDR2 are MNHEY and SMNVEV (reference sequence). Written as DNA, the CDR3 is TGTGCCAGCCGTCGAGAGACGGCCTACAATGAGCAGTTCTTC. The encoded protein is CASRRETAYNEQFF.

Concerning this clone: Other DNA sequences in the same sample also yield this CDR3. The CDR3 here is CASSSGVPETQYF. The DNA of the CDR3 is TGTGCCAGCAGCTCCGGGGTCCCAGAGACCCAGTACTTC. V is TRBV6-5 and J is TRBJ2-5, with D tentatively TRBD2 (5 bases). Trimming stripped 6 bases from V and 4 bases from J, with 12 bases between. From germline, CDR1 is MNHEY and CDR2 SVGAGI. There are 13 residues in the CDR3.

The sample holds one count of this clone. CDR3 protein: CASSQQGQGSHTEAFF. The CDR3 DNA reads TGCGCCAGCAGCCAGCAGGGACAGGGCTCCCACACTGAAGCTTTCTTT. This rearrangement joins TRBV5-1 to TRBJ1-1; 9 bases line up with TRBD1. V gave up 4 bases and J gave up 3 bases; unmatched junction bases: 10. Germline CDR1 and CDR2: SGHRS and YFSETQ. CDR3 length: 16 residues.

The chain combines TRBV4-3 with TRBJ2-2, with 7 bases lining up with TRBD1. The germline V gene has CDR1 LGHNA and CDR2 YSLEER. The V gene end was trimmed by 1 base and the J gene end by 2 bases; junction bases not matched to a gene: 7. This CDR3 has 17 amino acids. CDR3 sequence: CASSQGAGGDNTGELFF. In nucleotides, the CDR3 is TGCGCCAGCAGCCAAGGGGCAGGGGGTGATAACACCGGGGAGCTGTTTTTT.

This chain connects TRBV6-1 to TRBJ2-3; D not certain. This CDR3 has 14 amino acids. V was cut by 1 base and J by 0 bases, with 5 bases left in between. Looked up from germline, CDR1 is MNHNS and CDR2 is SASEGT. The CDR3: CASSEGISTDTQYF. CDR3 in DNA: TGTGCCAGCAGTGAAGGGATAAGCACAGATACGCAGTATTTT.

The gene calls are TRBV29-1 and TRBJ2-1; 8 bases match TRBD2. From germline, CDR1 is SQVTM and CDR2 ANQGSEA. Trimming took 4 bases from V and 6 from J; bases not matched to a gene: 5. The CDR3 sequence is 13 residues long. The CDR3, as DNA: TGCAGCGTTGCGGCGGGAGGAGGCAATGAGCAGTTCTTC. As protein: CSVAAGGGNEQFF.

The chain joins TRBV5-8 to TRBJ2-7; TRBD1 agrees at 7 bases. Trimming removed 7 bases from V and 7 bases from J; junction bases left unmatched: 11. The CDR3 is 13 amino acids. Germline CDR1 SGHTS, CDR2 YDEGEE. The CDR3, as DNA: TGTGCCAGCGATTTCGACAGGGTCGGAGAGCAGTACTTC. Amino acids: CASDFDRVGEQYF.

The chain uses TRBV28 and TRBJ2-7, with D possibly TRBD1 on 6 matching bases. The CDR3 contains 13 residues. V was pared by 10 bases and J by 0 bases, with 13 bases between. Germline V CDR1 and CDR2: MDHEN, SYDVKM. The CDR3 loop reads CATIRQDSYEQYF. The CDR3 DNA sequence: TGTGCCACCATCAGACAGGACTCCTACGAGCAGTACTTC.

V and J are TRBV7-8 and TRBJ2-1; a possible D gene is TRBD1 (6 bases). From germline, CDR1 is SGHVS and CDR2 FQNEAQ. CDR3 length: 13 residues. The V gene lost 4 bases and the J gene lost 14 bases, with 18 bases spanning the gap. CDR3 region: CASSWGLQGREFF. The CDR3 DNA follows: TGTGCCAGCAGCTGGGGGTTACAGGGTCGGGAGTTCTTC.

The DNA of the CDR3 is TGTGCCAGCAGCTTGGGGGAGGGTACATTTTATGAGCAGTTCTTC. It encodes CASSLGEGTFYEQFF. The rearrangement uses TRBV11-3 and TRBJ2-1; TRBD2 aligns across 7 bases. Losses at the gene ends were 3 bases for V and 8 bases for J; bases not matched to a gene: 10. Germline V gene sequence: CDR1 SGHNT, CDR2 YENEEA. The CDR3 consists of 15 residues.

The chain is built from TRBV2 and TRBJ1-6; weak D call: TRBD1 (6 bases). V gave up 4 bases and J gave up 0 bases, with 13 bases separating them. The CDR3 is 17 amino acids. From germline, CDR1 is SNHLY and CDR2 FYNNEI. The CDR3 protein is CASSGDTRSSYNSPLHF. CDR3 bases: TGTGCCAGCAGTGGGGACACAAGAAGCTCCTATAATTCACCCCTCCACTTT. The full variable domain, rest sourced from reference TRBV2 and TRBJ1-6, is EPEVTQTPSHQVTQMGQEVILRCVPISNHLYFYWYRQILGQKVEFLVSFYNNEISEKSEIFDDQFSVERPDGSNFTLKIRSTKLEDSAMYFCASSGDTRSSYNSPLHFGNGTRLTVT.